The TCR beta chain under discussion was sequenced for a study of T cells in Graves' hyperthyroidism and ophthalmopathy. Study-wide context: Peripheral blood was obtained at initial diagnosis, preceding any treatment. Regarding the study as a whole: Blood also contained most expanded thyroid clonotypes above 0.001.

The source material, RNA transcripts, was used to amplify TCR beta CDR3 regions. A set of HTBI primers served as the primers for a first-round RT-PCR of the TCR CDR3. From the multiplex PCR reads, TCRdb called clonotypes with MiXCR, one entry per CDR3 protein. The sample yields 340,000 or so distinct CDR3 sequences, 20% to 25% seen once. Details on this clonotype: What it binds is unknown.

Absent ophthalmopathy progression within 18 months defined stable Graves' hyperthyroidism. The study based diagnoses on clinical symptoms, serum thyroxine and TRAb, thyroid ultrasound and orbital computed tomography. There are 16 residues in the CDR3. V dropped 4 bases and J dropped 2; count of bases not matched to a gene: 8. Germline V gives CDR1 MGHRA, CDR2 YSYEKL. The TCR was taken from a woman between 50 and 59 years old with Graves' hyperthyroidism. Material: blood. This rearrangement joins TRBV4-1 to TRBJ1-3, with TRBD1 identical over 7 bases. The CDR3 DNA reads TGCGCCAGCAGCCCAGGGGGACGCGGTACTGGAAACACCATATATTTT. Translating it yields CASSPGGRGTGNTIYF.